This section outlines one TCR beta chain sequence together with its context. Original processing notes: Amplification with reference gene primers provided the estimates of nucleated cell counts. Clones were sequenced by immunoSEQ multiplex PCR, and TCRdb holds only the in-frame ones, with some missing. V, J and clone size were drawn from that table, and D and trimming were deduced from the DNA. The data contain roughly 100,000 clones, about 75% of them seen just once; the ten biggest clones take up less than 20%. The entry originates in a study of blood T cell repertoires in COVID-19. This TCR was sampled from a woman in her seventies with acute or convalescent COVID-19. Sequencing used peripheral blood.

CDR3 sequence (DNA): TGCGCCAGCAGGGCCTCTGGGCGGGTGAGCTCCTACAATGAGCAGTTCTTC. Translating gives CASRASGRVSSYNEQFF. This sequence joins TRBV5-1 and TRBJ2-1, with TRBD2 as a possible D gene (5 bases). The germline V gene encodes CDR1 SGHRS and CDR2 YFSETQ. The CDR3 is made up of 17 amino acids. V was shortened by 5 bases and J by 0 bases, with 18 bases between the two germline ends.